These T cell receptor beta chains were read from a single sample in a study of patients and donors after allogeneic stem cell transplantation. TCRdb re-called the RT-PCR reads through MiXCR, storing one row per CDR3 protein. The data contain roughly 960,000 distinct CDR3 sequences, about a sixth of them singletons. The sequenced sample consisted of blood, either unsorted or a sorted T cell fraction (not recorded which). Every receptor here comes from a human donor who was either an allogeneic HSCT recipient or a stem cell or donor lymphocyte infusion donor (not recorded which). It is not recorded whose cells these are; they may come from a transplant donor. The CDR3 runs from the conserved cysteine through the conserved F or W. A D gene is named only where the DNA matches it firmly. Some rows have no size entry. The others give once, few or many, or a class for an expanded clone.

size	V	D	J	DNA	CDR3
many	TRBV12-3/TRBV12-4	-	TRBJ2-5	TGTGCCAGCGGTCTTGGAGAGACCCAGTACTTC	CASGLGETQYF
-	TRBV6-5	-	TRBJ1-2	TGTGCCAGCAGTTACTCGAGGGACGGAGGCCCGTATGGCTACACCTTC	CASSYSRDGGPYGYTF
few	TRBV20-1	-	TRBJ2-1	TGCAGTGCTAGTGTGGGGGGGCTGGGGAATGAGCAGTTCTTC	CSASVGGLGNEQFF
-	TRBV4-2	-	TRBJ1-1	TGTGCCAGCAGCCAAGAGAACCCAGGTACGGGCACTGAAGCTTTCTTT	CASSQENPGTGTEAFF
few	TRBV27	TRBD2	TRBJ2-7	TGTGCCAGCGGAACCGTAGCGGGCACTTCCTACGAGCAGTACTTC	CASGTVAGTSYEQYF
few	TRBV2	-	TRBJ2-2	TGTGCCAGCAGGATCATGACCGGGGAGCTGTTTTTT	CASRIMTGELFF
-	TRBV7-8	TRBD1	TRBJ1-2	TGTGCCAGCAGCTTAGGAGGGACAGGGGAACGAGCTAACTATGGCTACACCTTC	CASSLGGTGERANYGYTF
-	TRBV15	TRBD2	TRBJ2-3	TGTGCCACCAGCAGAGGACGCGGGACTAGCGGGAGGGCCAGGAATACGCAGTATTTT	CATSRGRGTSGRARNTQYF
-	TRBV7-2	-	TRBJ2-5	TGTGCCAGCAGCTTGGGTCGCGGCTTGAAAACCCAGTACTTC	CASSLGRGLKTQYF
few	TRBV10-3	-	TRBJ2-1	TGTGCCATCAGTAGCAACAATGAGCAGTTCTTC	CAISSNNEQFF
-	TRBV7-9	TRBD1	TRBJ1-1	TGTGCCAGCGGGGACAGGGGGCCTGAAGCTTTCTTT	CASGDRGPEAFF
-	TRBV3-1	-	TRBJ2-3	TGTGCCAGCAGCCAAGCGCCAAGCCTCGACTTCTACCACACAGATACGCAGTATTTT	CASSQAPSLDFYHTDTQYF
-	TRBV29-1	TRBD1	TRBJ2-7	TGCAGCGTCGAGGGACAGTCTCGCTACGAGCAGTACTTC	CSVEGQSRYEQYF
many	TRBV29-1	TRBD1	TRBJ2-2	TGCAGCGGGACCGGGACAGGGGACACCGGGGAGCTGTTTTTT	CSGTGTGDTGELFF
few	TRBV2	-	TRBJ2-3	TGTGCCAGCAGTGACGGGGATCCAGATACGCAGTATTTT	CASSDGDPDTQYF
-	TRBV7-2	-	TRBJ2-7	TGTGCCAGCAGCTTAGAGGCGGGGAGGAGCTCCTACGAGCAGTACTTC	CASSLEAGRSSYEQYF
-	TRBV20-1	-	TRBJ1-4	TGCAGTGCTAGAGATAGAGCCGATAATGAAAAACTGTTTTTT	CSARDRADNEKLFF
few	TRBV12-3/TRBV12-4	-	TRBJ1-1	TGTGCCAGCAGTTCCGTGAAGGGGCGGATGAACACTGAAGCTTTCTTT	CASSSVKGRMNTEAFF
-	TRBV5-6	-	TRBJ1-5	TGTGCCAGCAGCTTGGGCGCATCCCAGGGACCCCAGCATTTT	CASSLGASQGPQHF
many	TRBV5-1	TRBD1	TRBJ2-3	TGCGCCAGCAGCTGGAACAGGGGTGCAGATACGCAGTATTTT	CASSWNRGADTQYF
-	TRBV6-2/TRBV6-3	-	TRBJ1-4	TGTGCCAGCAGTTACCCCCGACAGGATGAAAAACTGTTTTTT	CASSYPRQDEKLFF
few	TRBV6-1	TRBD2	TRBJ2-7	TGTGCCAGCCACCCAGGGGGGGCTAGCGGGGTCGAGCAGTACTTC	CASHPGGASGVEQYF
-	TRBV20-1	-	TRBJ2-1	TGCAGTGCTTGGATCTCGGGCCTCAATGAGCAGTTCTTC	CSAWISGLNEQFF
few	TRBV24-1	-	TRBJ1-5	TGTGCCACCAGTGATTCTCGATTGACAGGAATCCAAGGGAAGCAGCCCCAGCATTTT	CATSDSRLTGIQGKQPQHF
-	TRBV7-8	-	TRBJ1-2	TGTGCCAGCAGCTTATCAGGACAGATGAACTATGGCTACACCTTC	CASSLSGQMNYGYTF
-	TRBV25-1	-	TRBJ2-1	TGTGCCAGCAGTGAATATGGAGGGGGCAAGGGGGATGAGCAGTTCTTC	CASSEYGGGKGDEQFF
-	TRBV6-1	TRBD1	TRBJ2-7	TGTGCCAGCAGGCAATTTCATAGGACAGGGTTCTACGAGCAGTACTTC	CASRQFHRTGFYEQYF
few	TRBV7-8	TRBD1	TRBJ1-5	TGTGCCAGCAGCCCCTACCAACAGGGGCCATATCAGCCCCAGCATTTT	CASSPYQQGPYQPQHF
-	TRBV9	-	TRBJ1-2	TGTGCCAGCAGCGCCGTCAGATTTGTGTCAGGGGACTATGGCTACACCTTC	CASSAVRFVSGDYGYTF
few	TRBV6-1	TRBD2	TRBJ2-5	TGTGCCAGCAGCCCGGTGCGGGGGGTTCAAGAGACCCAGTACTTC	CASSPVRGVQETQYF
few	TRBV7-2	-	TRBJ2-1	TGTGCCAGCAGGTCCGACGGAAGCTCCTACAATGAGCAGTTCTTC	CASRSDGSSYNEQFF